This passage covers 21 T cell receptor beta chains from one sample sequenced in a study of cytomegalovirus exposure and HLA in healthy donors. The PCR ran on 60 Vbeta and 13 Jbeta primers. The method was immunoSEQ multiplex PCR; TCRdb's version includes in-frame clones alone and lacks a portion of them. The sample includes roughly 110,000 clones, roughly 82% of them seen just once. Sequenced material: PBMCs. The receptors come from a man over 45 in good health and CMV-seronegative.

The gene calls are TRBV4-3 and TRBJ2-3; D is uncertain. V dropped 4 bases and J dropped 5 bases, with 13 bases sitting between them. Germline V gene lookup returns CDR1 LGHNA and CDR2 YSLEER. The CDR3 runs 14 residues. The CDR3 nucleotides read TGCGCCAGCAGCCTTCGCCGGGTGGGAGATACGCAGTATTTT. Encoded protein: CASSLRRVGDTQYF.

The chain uses TRBV6-1 and TRBJ1-2, with 7 positions matching TRBD1. This CDR3 spans 14 amino acids. J gave up 7 bases and V 6 bases, and 11 bases lay outside the gene matches. Germline V gives CDR1 MNHNS, CDR2 SASEGT. CDR3 DNA: TGTGCCAGCAGCGACCGACAGGGTTACGGTGGCTACACCTTC. As protein: CASSDRQGYGGYTF.

The rearrangement joins TRBV7-2 to TRBJ2-3; TRBD2 aligns across 8 bases. Germline assignment: CDR1 SGHTA and CDR2 FQGNSA. Losses at the gene ends were 1 base for V and 2 bases for J; bases not matched to a gene: 2. The CDR3 consists of 15 residues. This CDR3 reads CASSLGGGYTDTQYF. The DNA of the CDR3 is TGTGCCAGCAGCTTAGGCGGGGGGTACACAGATACGCAGTATTTT.

This chain joins TRBV6-5 and TRBJ1-2; D perhaps matches TRBD1 (6 bases). CDR1 MNHEY and CDR2 SVGAGI come from the germline V gene. The CDR3 contains 12 residues. With 7 bases removed from V and 4 bases from J, the gap between germline ends came to 10 bases. CDR3 region: CASTARGYGYTF. In nucleotides, the CDR3 is TGTGCCAGCACGGCCAGGGGCTATGGCTACACCTTC.

V usage is TRBV19 and J usage is TRBJ1-2; a possible D gene is TRBD1 (6 bases). CDR3 length equals 17 residues. Trimming removed 4 bases at V and 3 bases at J, with 21 bases between. Per germline, CDR1 LNHDA and CDR2 SQIVND (reference sequence). CDR3 region: CASSRQDYQNRDYGYTF. Written as DNA, the CDR3 is TGTGCCAGTAGTAGACAGGATTACCAGAATAGGGACTATGGCTACACCTTC.

V gene TRBV11-3 combines with J gene TRBJ2-5, with D maybe TRBD1 (6 bases). V shed 4 bases and J shed 5 bases, with 11 bases lying between them. The CDR3 is made up of 13 amino acids. In germline, CDR1 is SGHNT, CDR2 YENEEA. CDR3 nucleotides: TGTGCCAGCAGCTCACAGGGCAGGGAGACCCAGTACTTC. Its translation is CASSSQGRETQYF.

The chain has TRBV19 and TRBJ1-1, with D perhaps TRBD1 (6 bases). The CDR3 extends over 14 amino acids. Between the trimmed V and J ends, which lost 6 bases and 4 bases, there was a span of 15 bases. Per germline, CDR1 LNHDA and CDR2 SQIVND (reference sequence). CDR3 in amino acids: CASRPTGLLTEAFF. The DNA of the CDR3 is TGTGCCAGTAGACCGACAGGATTACTCACTGAAGCTTTCTTT.

The V gene is TRBV2, the J gene TRBJ1-5, with TRBD1 matching over 7 bases. The V segment lost 5 bases and the J segment 1 base; nucleotides outside the gene matches: 8. This CDR3 comprises 16 residues. Per the germline V gene, CDR1 is SNHLY and CDR2 is FYNNEI. The CDR3 nucleotides are TGTGCCAGCAGTAGGACAGGAATCCCGAGCAATCAGCCCCAGCATTTT. Translation gives CASSRTGIPSNQPQHF. The full variable domain, in which reference TRBV2 and TRBJ1-5 provide the parts outside the CDR3, is EPEVTQTPSHQVTQMGQEVILRCVPISNHLYFYWYRQILGQKVEFLVSFYNNEISEKSEIFDDQFSVERPDGSNFTLKIRSTKLEDSAMYFCASSRTGIPSNQPQHFGDGTRLSIL.

The V gene is TRBV5-8, the J gene TRBJ2-3; D is perhaps TRBD2 (6 bases). The CDR3 has 15 amino acids. V was pared by 4 bases and J by 2 bases, with 14 bases between. CDR1 SGHTS and CDR2 YDEGEE come from the germline V gene. In DNA form, the CDR3 reads TGTGCCAGCAGCCCCGTAGCGGTAACCACAGATACGCAGTATTTT. Protein: CASSPVAVTTDTQYF.

This CDR3 is CASRRTANTEAFF. The CDR3 nucleotides are TGTGCCAGCAGGAGGACAGCCAACACTGAAGCTTTCTTT. This chain joins TRBV7-2 and TRBJ1-1, with D possibly matching TRBD1 (6 bases). Germline CDR1 SGHTA, CDR2 FQGNSA. This CDR3 has 13 amino acids. Between the trimmed V and J ends, which lost 6 bases and 2 bases, there was a span of 10 bases. The full variable domain, in which reference TRBV7-2 and TRBJ1-1 provide the parts outside the CDR3, is GAGVSQSPSNKVTEKGKDVELRCDPISGHTALYWYRQSLGQGLEFLIYFQGNSAPDKSGLPSDRFSAERTGGSVSTLTIQRTQQEDSAVYLCASRRTANTEAFFGQGTRLTVV.

The rearrangement uses TRBV19 and TRBJ2-3, with 7 nucleotides matching TRBD1. The CDR3 spans 15 residues. J lost 2 bases, V lost 9 bases, and 11 bases had no gene match. Per germline, CDR1 LNHDA and CDR2 SQIVND (reference sequence). In DNA form, the CDR3 reads TGTGCCAGCGAATTCAGGACAGGTTACACAGATACGCAGTATTTT. Translated: CASEFRTGYTDTQYF.

This chain uses TRBV2 with TRBJ1-6; weak D call: TRBD1 (6 bases). Germline CDR1 is SNHLY and CDR2 is FYNNEI. Deletions cut 3 bases from V and 10 bases from J, with 13 bases between. There are 14 residues in the CDR3. CDR3 nucleotides: TGTGCCAGCAGTGACAGCAGGGGTGAATCACCCCTCCACTTT. Amino acid sequence: CASSDSRGESPLHF.

This chain uses TRBV6-1 with TRBJ2-1; weak D call: TRBD2 (5 bases). V lost 4 bases to trimming and J lost 5 bases, with 9 bases between them. The length of the CDR3 is 13 residues. The germline gives CDR1 MNHNS, CDR2 SASEGT. The CDR3 sequence: CASSASRDNEQFF. The CDR3 coding sequence is TGTGCCAGCAGTGCCTCGAGGGACAATGAGCAGTTCTTC.

A single count supports this clone. The J gene is TRBJ1-1, the V gene TRBV10-3; D ambiguous. The CDR3 sequence is 16 residues long. Trimming left V 0 bases short and J 5 bases short, with 16 bases between. The germline V gene encodes CDR1 ENHRY and CDR2 SYGVKD. CDR3 sequence (DNA): TGTGCCATCAGTGAGTCGTTCGTTCGGGTAAGAACTGAAGCTTTCTTT. It translates to CAISESFVRVRTEAFF.

The chain links TRBV20-1 to TRBJ2-5, with D possibly TRBD1 on 5 matching bases. Germline CDR1 reads DFQATT; CDR2 reads SNEGSKA (reference sequence). The CDR3 loop spans 11 amino acids. Trimming stripped 5 bases from V and 5 bases from J, with 9 bases between. The CDR3 sequence: CSAWGTETQYF. The CDR3 nucleotides are TGCAGTGCTTGGGGCACGGAGACCCAGTACTTC.

This chain links TRBV7-2 with TRBJ2-5; D unclear. Trimming took off 3 bases at V and 6 bases at J, with 8 bases between the two ends. Germline V lookup: CDR1 SGHTA, CDR2 FQGNSA. The CDR3 is 12 amino acids. CDR3 region: CASSLSHQTQYF. As DNA, the CDR3 is TGTGCCAGCAGCTTGAGTCACCAGACCCAGTACTTC.

This chain uses TRBV7-9 with TRBJ1-2; D not resolved. The CDR3 is 14 amino acids. V gave up 5 bases and J gave up 3 bases, with 13 bases separating them. Looked up from germline, CDR1 is SEHNR and CDR2 is FQNEAQ (reference sequence). The CDR3 protein is CASSPSRRDYGYTF. The CDR3 region has the DNA TGTGCCAGCAGCCCGAGTCGGAGGGACTATGGCTACACCTTC.

This clone occurred once. This chain's CDR3 is CASSKLPGQGGYTF. CDR3 coding DNA: TGTGCCAGTAGTAAACTACCGGGACAGGGTGGCTACACCTTC. The rearrangement joins TRBV19 to TRBJ1-2, with 9 nucleotides matching TRBD1. The CDR3 sequence is 14 residues long. CDR1 is LNHDA, CDR2 SQIVND, per germline (reference sequence). With V trimmed by 4 bases and J by 7 bases, 7 bases remained unmatched.

This clone was found a few times. The rearrangement joins TRBV2 to TRBJ1-3, with D uncertain. From germline, CDR1 is SNHLY and CDR2 FYNNEI. Trimming left V 6 bases short and J 9 bases short, with 21 bases between. The CDR3 extends over 15 amino acids. Here the CDR3 reads CASSRTTGSPGTIYF. The CDR3 DNA sequence: TGTGCCAGCAGCCGTACTACCGGGAGTCCAGGCACCATATATTTT.

The chain carries TRBV7-9 and TRBJ2-3, with TRBD2 matching 7 bases. Germline-derived CDR1 and CDR2 are SEHNR and FQNEAQ (reference sequence). The CDR3 sequence is 15 residues long. After removal of 6 bases from V and 2 bases from J, the junction contained 8 bases not matched to a gene. The CDR3 here is CASRSTSATTDTQYF. For the CDR3, the DNA is TGTGCCAGCAGATCTACTAGCGCCACCACAGATACGCAGTATTTT.

The rearrangement uses TRBV10-3 and TRBJ1-1; D remains ambiguous. Germline V lookup: CDR1 ENHRY, CDR2 SYGVKD. This CDR3 has 12 residues. V was pared by 4 bases and J by 1 base, with 4 bases between. CDR3 residues: CAISGQNTEAFF. CDR3 bases: TGTGCCATCAGTGGACAGAACACTGAAGCTTTCTTT.